This T cell receptor beta chain comes out of a study of cytomegalovirus exposure and HLA in healthy donors. Background on the study: Unique TCR beta sequences numbering approximately 120 million came from some 200 million T cells in an earlier analysis.

The PCR contained 60 Vbeta and 13 Jbeta primers. TCRdb's table, derived via immunoSEQ multiplex PCR, lists solely in-frame clones and lacks some. The specimen's table records under 90,000 clones. CDR1 is ENHRY, CDR2 SYGVKD, per germline. CDR3 length equals 15 residues. V was pared by 10 bases and J by 2 bases, with 20 bases between. Study outcomes and limitations: TCR beta chains numbering 164 were designated cytomegalovirus-associated. Specificity of a few CMV-associated chains for CMV antigens was verified in vitro. Some 16,000 TCR beta sequences were associated with HLA alleles at 0.05 false discovery rate in a later analysis.

Comments on this clone: The antigen is not known.

The V gene is TRBV10-3, the J gene TRBJ1-2; possible D gene TRBD1, 6 bases. Sequenced: PBMCs. The TCR was taken from a man aged 50-59 years in good health and CMV-seropositive. Here the CDR3 reads CATLSTPGENYGYTF. In DNA form, the CDR3 reads TGTGCCACCTTATCCACCCCAGGGGAGAACTATGGCTACACCTTC.